These T cell receptor beta chains were read from a single sample in a study of blood T cell repertoires in COVID-19. Assay used: immunoSEQ multiplex PCR; TCRdb lists only in-frame clones, some missing. This table has roughly 180,000 clones, approximately 82% appearing once. Sequenced material: PBMCs or T cells enriched from blood (not recorded which). The receptors stem from a man between 60 and 75 years old who had recovered from COVID-19. The CDR3 runs from the conserved cysteine through the conserved F or W. The D gene is left open where the match is weak. Clone sizes are given selectively: once, few, many, or a class where the clone is expanded.

>TRBV5-1|.|TRBD2|TRBJ2-1
TGCGCCAGCAGCTTGGTCGGCGGGGGGGCCGGTGAGCAGTTCTTC
CASSLVGGGAGEQFF
>TRBV27|few|.|TRBJ2-2
TGTGCCAGCAGGAGGGCCTCGAACACCGGGGAGCTGTTTTTT
CASRRASNTGELFF
>TRBV18|.|TRBD1|TRBJ1-6
TGTGCCAGCTCCTCCGATTCCGGGACAGTTAATTCACCCCTCCACTTT
CASSSDSGTVNSPLHF
>TRBV9|.|TRBD2|TRBJ2-7
TGTGCCAGCAGCACCCGGGGGGGGGCAGGCGAGCAGTACTTC
CASSTRGGAGEQYF
>TRBV19|once|TRBD2|TRBJ2-7
TGTGCCAGTAGTCTAGCGGGGAAAAACTACGAGCAGTACTTC
CASSLAGKNYEQYF
>TRBV19|.|TRBD1|TRBJ1-1
TGTGCCAGTAGTACGACGTCGCCTTACAGGGGGCAAGTGAACACTGAAGCTTTCTTT
CASSTTSPYRGQVNTEAFF
>TRBV4-1|once|TRBD2|TRBJ2-3
TGCGCCAGCAGCCAGGTAGCGGGACGGGCGAACACAGATACGCAGTATTTT
CASSQVAGRANTDTQYF
>TRBV7-2|.|TRBD2|TRBJ2-5
TGTGCCAGCAGCTTAAGGGCGACTAGCCTTCAAGAGACCCAGTACTTC
CASSLRATSLQETQYF
>TRBV29-1|.|TRBD1|TRBJ1-5
TGCAGCGTTGAACAGGGGGCAGATCAGCCCCAGCATTTT
CSVEQGADQPQHF
>TRBV24-1|.|.|TRBJ2-1
TGTGCCACCAGTGATGGGCAGACCAGCTCCTACAATGAGCAGTTCTTC
CATSDGQTSSYNEQFF
>TRBV7-3|few|TRBD2|TRBJ2-1
TGTGCCAGCAGCTTAAGCGGGAGCGAGCAGTTCTTC
CASSLSGSEQFF
>TRBV3-1/TRBV3-2|.|.|TRBJ1-2
TGTGCCAGCACCTCAAAGCTGGGGGCTGTCTCTGGCTACACCTTC
CASTSKLGAVSGYTF
>TRBV7-6|.|.|TRBJ2-7
TGTGCCAGCAGCTTAGAATTCCTATCCTACGAGCAGTACTTC
CASSLEFLSYEQYF
>TRBV12-3/TRBV12-4|.|TRBD2|TRBJ2-7
TGTGCCAGCAGTCCCGGACTAGCTGGCGAGCAGTACTTC
CASSPGLAGEQYF
>TRBV28|.|.|TRBJ1-5
TGTGCCAGCAGTCTGCAGGGGATCTATCAGCCCCAGCATTTT
CASSLQGIYQPQHF
>TRBV7-6|.|.|TRBJ2-3
TGTGCCAGCAGCTTGAGTGAGTCAGATACGCAGTATTTT
CASSLSESDTQYF
>TRBV13|.|.|TRBJ1-2
TGTGCCAGCAGCTTGGGCAGCTCTAACTATGGCTACACCTTC
CASSLGSSNYGYTF
>TRBV28|.|.|TRBJ1-4
TGTGCCAGCAGGGCCCCAGGAGGGGATTTTGGGGAAAAACTGTTTTTT
CASRAPGGDFGEKLFF
>TRBV4-2|.|.|TRBJ1-2
TGTGCCAGCAGCCAAGAACTGGTCTATGGCTACACCTTC
CASSQELVYGYTF
>TRBV7-9|.|TRBD2|TRBJ2-3
TGTGCCAGCAGCTTTTCCGGGGGGGCCGATACGCAGTATTTT
CASSFSGGADTQYF
>TRBV7-2|.|.|TRBJ1-3
TGTGCCAGCAGCTTAGGGGCAGGAAACACCATATATTTT
CASSLGAGNTIYF
>TRBV30|.|TRBD1|TRBJ2-7
TGTGCCTGGAGATCTGCGGCAGGGGGCTACGAGCAGTACTTC
CAWRSAAGGYEQYF
>TRBV29-1|.|TRBD1|TRBJ1-5
TGCAGCGTTCGCAGGGGGGATAATCAGCCCCAGCATTTT
CSVRRGDNQPQHF
>TRBV6-5|.|TRBD1|TRBJ1-2
TGTGCCAGCATTCCCGGACAGGGGGCTTATGGCTACACCTTC
CASIPGQGAYGYTF
>TRBV12-5|.|.|TRBJ2-5
TGTGCTAGTGGTTTGGGCACAGGGCGAGAGACCCAGTACTTC
CASGLGTGRETQYF
>TRBV29-1|.|TRBD2|TRBJ2-2
TGCAGCGTTGGTCGGGGGGGGAACACCGGGGAGCTGTTTTTT
CSVGRGGNTGELFF
>TRBV29-1|.|.|TRBJ1-2
TGCAGCGCCAAAGATACAAACAACTATGGCTACACCTTC
CSAKDTNNYGYTF
>TRBV2|.|.|TRBJ2-3
TGTGCCAGCAGTTCCACCACTAGGACAGATACGCAGTATTTT
CASSSTTRTDTQYF
>TRBV11-2|.|.|TRBJ1-3
TGTGCCAGCAGCTTAGGGCGGGGAAGGTCCGGAAACACCATATATTTT
CASSLGRGRSGNTIYF
>TRBV14|.|TRBD2|TRBJ2-3
TGTGCCAGCAGCCCCCCCGGGGGGGCAGATACGCAGTATTTT
CASSPPGGADTQYF
>TRBV3-1/TRBV3-2|.|TRBD2|TRBJ2-1
TGTGCCAGTACCGGCCGGAGCGGGGCTGAGCAGTTCTTC
CASTGRSGAEQFF
>TRBV21-1|.|.|TRBJ2-2
TGTGCCAGCAGCCCCCGGACTAGATGCAAGCGGAACACCGGGGAGCTGTTTTTT
CASSPRTRCKRNTGELFF
>TRBV28|once|TRBD1|TRBJ1-5
TGTGCCAGCAGTCCGACAGGGGTTGGCAATCAGCCCCAGCATTTT
CASSPTGVGNQPQHF
>TRBV4-1|.|.|TRBJ2-7
TGCGCCAGCAGCAAGGGGGACTACGAGCAGTACTTC
CASSKGDYEQYF
>TRBV11-3|once|.|TRBJ1-3
TGTGCCAGCAGCTTAGATTCCGGACACCACTCTGGAAACACCATATATTTT
CASSLDSGHHSGNTIYF
>TRBV7-3|.|.|TRBJ2-2
TGTGCCAGCAGCTCCACAGGGTCCGGGGAGCTGTTTTTT
CASSSTGSGELFF
>TRBV11-3|.|.|TRBJ2-2
TGTGCCAGCAGCTTAGGGACTTACACCGGGGAGCTGTTTTTT
CASSLGTYTGELFF
>TRBV5-1|.|.|TRBJ2-2
TGCGCCAGCAGCTTGGTTGGCAGGACAGAAAACACCGGGGAGCTGTTTTTT
CASSLVGRTENTGELFF
>TRBV3-1/TRBV3-2|.|.|TRBJ2-7
TGTGCCAGCAGCCAAAGAGATCTCCAGGGGTACGAGCAGTACTTC
CASSQRDLQGYEQYF
>TRBV5-1|few|.|TRBJ1-6
TGCGCCAGCAGCTTGGAATTTAGTGACAGTTCACCCCTCCACTTT
CASSLEFSDSSPLHF
>TRBV3-1/TRBV3-2|.|TRBD1|TRBJ1-2
TGTGCCAGCAGCTCCCGACAGGGCACCTTTAACTATGGCTACACCTTC
CASSSRQGTFNYGYTF
>TRBV9|.|.|TRBJ1-3
TGTGCCAGCAGCGTAGGGGCGGGAAACTCTGGAAACACCATATATTTT
CASSVGAGNSGNTIYF
>TRBV5-8|.|TRBD2|TRBJ2-3
TGTGCCAGCCAAACCTTGCCCGGGACTAGAAGCACAGATACGCAGTATTTT
CASQTLPGTRSTDTQYF
>TRBV5-1|.|.|TRBJ2-2
TGCGCCAGCAGCGCGGACGGACGGGGCACCGGGGAGCTGTTTTTT
CASSADGRGTGELFF
>TRBV6-5|.|.|TRBJ2-5
TGTGCCAGCACTCGAGGGCCGGATACAGAGACCCAGTACTTC
CASTRGPDTETQYF
>TRBV11-2|.|TRBD1|TRBJ1-6
TGTGCCAGCAGCTTGGGGGGGACAGGCTCGCCCCTCCACTTT
CASSLGGTGSPLHF
>TRBV15|.|TRBD1|TRBJ2-7
TGTGCCACCAGCAGAGCGGTCGGACAGGCGGCATACGAGCAGTACTTC
CATSRAVGQAAYEQYF
>TRBV7-2|.|.|TRBJ2-7
TGTGCCAGCACCCTCGGCGGTCTCAGCTCCTACGAGCAGTACTTC
CASTLGGLSSYEQYF
>TRBV7-6|once|.|TRBJ2-7
TGTGCCAGCAGCTTAGGAGGGCTCGAGCAGTACTTC
CASSLGGLEQYF
>TRBV30|.|TRBD1|TRBJ1-4
TGTGCCTGGTCCAAGACAGGGATAAATGAAAAACTGTTTTTT
CAWSKTGINEKLFF
>TRBV24-1|.|TRBD1|TRBJ2-1
TGTGCCACCAGTGATTGGACAGGGGGCTACAATGAGCAGTTCTTC
CATSDWTGGYNEQFF
>TRBV3-1/TRBV3-2|.|TRBD1|TRBJ1-2
TGTGCCAGCAGCCTCCGGACAGGGGGCCTGGGCTACACCTTC
CASSLRTGGLGYTF
>TRBV6-1|.|TRBD2|TRBJ2-5
TGTGCCAGCGCCAGGACTAGCGGGAGGGCCGAGACCCAGTACTTC
CASARTSGRAETQYF
>TRBV11-1|.|.|TRBJ1-1
TGTGCCAGCAGCCTAGGAGACGGAGTTGCTTTCTTT
CASSLGDGVAFF
>TRBV12-3/TRBV12-4|.|.|TRBJ2-2
TGTGCCAGCGGATCTCTTCTAGCGGAGCTGTTTTTT
CASGSLLAELFF